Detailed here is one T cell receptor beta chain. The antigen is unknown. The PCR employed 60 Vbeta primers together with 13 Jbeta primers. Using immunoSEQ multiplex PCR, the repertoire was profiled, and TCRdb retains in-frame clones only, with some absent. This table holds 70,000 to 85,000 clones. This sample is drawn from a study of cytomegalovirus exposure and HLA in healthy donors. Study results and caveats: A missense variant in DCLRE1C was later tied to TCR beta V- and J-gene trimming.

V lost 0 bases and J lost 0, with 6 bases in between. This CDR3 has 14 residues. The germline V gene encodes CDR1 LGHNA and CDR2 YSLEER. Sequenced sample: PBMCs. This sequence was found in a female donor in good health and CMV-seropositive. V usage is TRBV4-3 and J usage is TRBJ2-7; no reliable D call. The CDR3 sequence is CASSQDSYSYEQYF. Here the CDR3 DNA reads TGCGCCAGCAGCCAAGATTCTTACTCCTACGAGCAGTACTTC.